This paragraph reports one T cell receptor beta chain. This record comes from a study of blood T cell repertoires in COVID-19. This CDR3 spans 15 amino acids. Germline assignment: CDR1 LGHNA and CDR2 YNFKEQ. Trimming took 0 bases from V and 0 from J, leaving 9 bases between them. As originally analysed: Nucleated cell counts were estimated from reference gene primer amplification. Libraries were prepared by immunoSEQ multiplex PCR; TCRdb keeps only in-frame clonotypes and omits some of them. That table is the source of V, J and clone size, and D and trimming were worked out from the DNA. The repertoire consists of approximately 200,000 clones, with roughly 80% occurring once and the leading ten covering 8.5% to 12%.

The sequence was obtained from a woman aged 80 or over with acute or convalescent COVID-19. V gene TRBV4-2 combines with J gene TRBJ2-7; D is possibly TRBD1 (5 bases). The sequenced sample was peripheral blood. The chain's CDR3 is CASSQDPDSSYEQYF. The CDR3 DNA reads TGTGCCAGCAGCCAAGATCCCGACAGCTCCTACGAGCAGTACTTC.